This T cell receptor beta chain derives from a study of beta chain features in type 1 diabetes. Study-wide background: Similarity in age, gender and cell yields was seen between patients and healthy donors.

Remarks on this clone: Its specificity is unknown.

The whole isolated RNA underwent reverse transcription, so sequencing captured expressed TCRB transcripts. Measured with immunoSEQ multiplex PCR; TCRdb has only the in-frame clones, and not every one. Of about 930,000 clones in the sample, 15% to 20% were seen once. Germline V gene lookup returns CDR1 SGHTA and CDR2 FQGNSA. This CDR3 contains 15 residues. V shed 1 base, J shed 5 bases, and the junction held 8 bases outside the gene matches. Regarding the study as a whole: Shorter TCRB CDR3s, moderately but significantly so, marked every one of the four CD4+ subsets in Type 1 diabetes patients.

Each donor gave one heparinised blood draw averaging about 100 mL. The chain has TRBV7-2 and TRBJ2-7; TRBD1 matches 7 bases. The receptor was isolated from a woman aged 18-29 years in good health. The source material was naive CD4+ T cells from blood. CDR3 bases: TGTGCCAGCAGCTTAGACGGGACAGAGAACCACGAGCAGTACTTC. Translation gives CASSLDGTENHEQYF.